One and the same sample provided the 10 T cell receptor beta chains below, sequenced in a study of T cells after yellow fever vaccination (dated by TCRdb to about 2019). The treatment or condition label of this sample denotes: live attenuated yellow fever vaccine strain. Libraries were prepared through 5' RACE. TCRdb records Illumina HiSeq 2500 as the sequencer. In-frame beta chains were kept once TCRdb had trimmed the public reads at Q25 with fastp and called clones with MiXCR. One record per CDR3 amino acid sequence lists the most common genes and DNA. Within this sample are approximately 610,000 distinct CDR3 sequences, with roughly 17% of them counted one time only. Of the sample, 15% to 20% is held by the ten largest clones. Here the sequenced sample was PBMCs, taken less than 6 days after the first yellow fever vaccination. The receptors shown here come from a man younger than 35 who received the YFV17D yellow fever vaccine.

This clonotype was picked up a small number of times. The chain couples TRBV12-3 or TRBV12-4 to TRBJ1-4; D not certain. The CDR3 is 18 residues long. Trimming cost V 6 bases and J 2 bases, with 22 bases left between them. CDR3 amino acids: CASSRHSPRPGTNEKLFF. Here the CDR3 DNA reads TGTGCCAGCAGCAGACACAGCCCACGCCCTGGCACTAATGAAAAACTGTTTTTT.

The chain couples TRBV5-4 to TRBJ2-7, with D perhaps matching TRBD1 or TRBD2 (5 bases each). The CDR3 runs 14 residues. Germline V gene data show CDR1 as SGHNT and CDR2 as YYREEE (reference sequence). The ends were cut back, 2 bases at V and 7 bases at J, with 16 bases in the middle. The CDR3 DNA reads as TGTGCCAGCAGCTTTATGTGGGGGACGAGAGAGCAGTACTTC. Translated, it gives CASSFMWGTREQYF.

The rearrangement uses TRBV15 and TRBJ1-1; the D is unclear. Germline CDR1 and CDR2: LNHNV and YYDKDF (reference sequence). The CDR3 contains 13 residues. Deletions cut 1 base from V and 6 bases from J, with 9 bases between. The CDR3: CATSRARVAEAFF. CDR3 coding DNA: TGTGCCACCAGCAGAGCCCGGGTCGCTGAAGCTTTCTTT.

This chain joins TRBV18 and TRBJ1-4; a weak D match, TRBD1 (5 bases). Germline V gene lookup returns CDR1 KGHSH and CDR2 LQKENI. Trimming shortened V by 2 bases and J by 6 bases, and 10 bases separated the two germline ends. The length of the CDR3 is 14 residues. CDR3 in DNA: TGTGCCAGCTCACCAAGGGGCAGTGATGAAAAACTGTTTTTT. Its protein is CASSPRGSDEKLFF.

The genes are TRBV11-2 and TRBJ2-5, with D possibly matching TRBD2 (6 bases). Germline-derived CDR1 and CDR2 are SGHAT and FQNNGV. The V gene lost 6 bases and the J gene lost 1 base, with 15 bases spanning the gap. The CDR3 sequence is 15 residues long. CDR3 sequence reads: CASRGLRGPQETQYF. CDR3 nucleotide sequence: TGTGCCAGCAGGGGACTTCGAGGGCCCCAAGAGACCCAGTACTTC.

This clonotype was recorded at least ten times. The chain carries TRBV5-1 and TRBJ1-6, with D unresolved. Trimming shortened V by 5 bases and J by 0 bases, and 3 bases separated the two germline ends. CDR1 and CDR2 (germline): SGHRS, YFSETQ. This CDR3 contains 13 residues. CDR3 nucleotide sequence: TGCGCCAGCAGGCCCTCCTATAATTCACCCCTCCACTTT. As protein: CASRPSYNSPLHF.

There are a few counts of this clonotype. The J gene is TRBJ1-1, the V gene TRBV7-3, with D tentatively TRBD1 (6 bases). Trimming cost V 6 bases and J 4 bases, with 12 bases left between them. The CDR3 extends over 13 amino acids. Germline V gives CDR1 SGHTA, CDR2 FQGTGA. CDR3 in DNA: TGTGCCAGCAGAAGAGGGGGGTTCACTGAAGCTTTCTTT. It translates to CASRRGGFTEAFF.

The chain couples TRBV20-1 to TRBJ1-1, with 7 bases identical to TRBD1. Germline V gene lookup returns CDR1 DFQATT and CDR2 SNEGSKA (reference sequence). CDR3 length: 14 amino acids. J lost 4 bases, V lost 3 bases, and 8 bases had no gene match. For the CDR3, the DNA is TGCAGTGCTAGGGGACAGACCGGTGGCACTGAAGCTTTCTTT. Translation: CSARGQTGGTEAFF.

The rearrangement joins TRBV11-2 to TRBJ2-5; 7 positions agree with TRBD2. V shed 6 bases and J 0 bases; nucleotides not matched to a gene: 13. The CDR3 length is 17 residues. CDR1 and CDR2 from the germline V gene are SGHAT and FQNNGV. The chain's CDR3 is CASSETGRGTYQETQYF. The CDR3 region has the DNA TGTGCCAGCAGTGAGACGGGGCGGGGGACGTACCAAGAGACCCAGTACTTC.

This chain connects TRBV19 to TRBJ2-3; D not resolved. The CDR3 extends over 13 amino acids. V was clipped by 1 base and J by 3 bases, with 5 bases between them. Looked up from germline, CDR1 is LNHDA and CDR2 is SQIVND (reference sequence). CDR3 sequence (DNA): TGTGCCAGTAGTATAGCAGGTACAGATACGCAGTATTTT. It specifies CASSIAGTDTQYF.